The 27 T cell receptor beta chains reported below all come from one sample, sequenced in a study of blood T cells in healthy people across ages. The second PCR ran about 6 to 12 cycles with a sample-barcoded 5' primer and J-beta primers. From the 5' RACE reads, TCRdb called clonotypes with MiXCR, one entry per CDR3 protein. The sample contains roughly 1.7 million distinct CDR3 sequences, roughly 30% of which appear only once. The specimen sequenced was blood. Receptors were obtained from a woman aged 25 to 39 in good health.

This clonotype turned up a few times. This CDR3 is CASSQPPGLAHNEQFF. In nucleotides, the CDR3 is TGTGCCAGCAGCCAACCCCCGGGACTAGCTCACAATGAGCAGTTCTTC. This chain connects TRBV7-9 to TRBJ2-1; 9 bases align to TRBD2. The ends lost 5 bases at V and 5 bases at J; junction bases unmatched: 10. The germline gives CDR1 SEHNR, CDR2 FQNEAQ (reference sequence). The CDR3 sequence is 16 residues long. The whole variable domain, remainder taken from reference TRBV7-9 and TRBJ2-1, is DTGVSQNPRHKITKRGQNVTFRCDPISEHNRLYWYRQTLGQGPEFLTYFQNEAQLEKSRLLSDRFSAERPKGSFSTLEIQRTEQGDSAMYLCASSQPPGLAHNEQFFGPGTRLTVL.

This clonotype turned up a few times. J is TRBJ2-1 and V is TRBV9; D perhaps matches TRBD2 (6 bases). Germline CDR1 SGDLS, CDR2 YYNGEE. Trimming left V 4 bases short and J 9 bases short, with 17 bases between. This CDR3 is built from 14 residues. The CDR3 region is CASSPRGIQSEQFF. In DNA form, the CDR3 reads TGTGCCAGCAGCCCCCGGGGGATTCAGAGTGAGCAGTTCTTC.

The sample holds a few counts of this clonotype. This chain joins TRBV7-9 and TRBJ2-7; TRBD1 matches 7 bases. CDR1 is SEHNR, CDR2 FQNEAQ, per germline (reference sequence). V was clipped by 4 bases and J by 3 bases; unmatched bases: 9. The CDR3 consists of 15 residues. CDR3 sequence: CASSSIRGQIYEQYF. The DNA for the CDR3 is TGTGCCAGCAGCTCCATTCGGGGACAGATCTACGAGCAGTACTTC.

The CDR3 DNA reads as TGTGCCAGCAGTTTCCCGGGAGGGCAGTTCTTC. It is translated as CASSFPGGQFF. This rearrangement joins TRBV27 to TRBJ2-1; 7 bases line up with TRBD2. With V trimmed by 3 bases and J by 12 bases, 2 bases remained unmatched. Germline CDR1 is MNHEY and CDR2 is SMNVEV (reference sequence). This CDR3 comprises 11 residues.

The V and J genes are TRBV7-2 and TRBJ1-2; 8 bases match TRBD1. The CDR3 extends over 14 amino acids. The germline gives CDR1 SGHTA, CDR2 FQGNSA. The trim removed 3 bases at V and 8 bases at J, leaving 8 bases unmatched. CDR3 residues: CASSFGQGAGGYTF. CDR3 nucleotides: TGTGCCAGCAGCTTTGGGCAGGGGGCTGGAGGCTACACCTTC.

V and J are TRBV7-2 and TRBJ2-3; D is uncertain. Trimming took off 2 bases at V and 5 bases at J, with 11 bases between the two ends. The CDR3 contains 14 residues. The germline V gene encodes CDR1 SGHTA and CDR2 FQGNSA. CDR3 coding DNA: TGTGCCAGCAGCTTAAGCTGGGGTGAAGATACGCAGTATTTT. Its translation is CASSLSWGEDTQYF. The full variable domain, completed using reference TRBV7-2 and TRBJ2-3, is GAGVSQSPSNKVTEKGKDVELRCDPISGHTALYWYRQSLGQGLEFLIYFQGNSAPDKSGLPSDRFSAERTGGSVSTLTIQRTQQEDSAVYLCASSLSWGEDTQYFGPGTRLTVL.

The J gene is TRBJ1-4, the V gene TRBV7-9, with no clear D. The germline V gene has CDR1 SEHNR and CDR2 FQNEAQ (reference sequence). The V gene lost 4 bases and the J gene lost 8 bases, with 11 bases spanning the gap. The CDR3 covers 13 residues. Here the CDR3 DNA reads TGTGCCAGCAGCTCCCCCCGAGCCGAAAAACTGTTTTTT. Its protein product is CASSSPRAEKLFF.

The chain recombines TRBV2 with TRBJ1-4, with TRBD1 matching 10 bases. V was pared by 11 bases and J by 7 bases, with 16 bases of the junction left unmatched. CDR3 length: 16 residues. Germline V gene sequence: CDR1 SNHLY, CDR2 FYNNEI. The CDR3 coding sequence is TGTGCCGCCTGGATCCGAGGGACAGGGGAGAGTGAAAAACTGTTTTTT. Its translation is CAAWIRGTGESEKLFF.

The chain has TRBV28 and TRBJ2-2, with 9 positions matching TRBD1. The germline V gene encodes CDR1 MDHEN and CDR2 SYDVKM. This CDR3 is built from 13 residues. V gave up 11 bases and J gave up 5 bases; unmatched junction bases: 6. CDR3 sequence: CAYRDRATGELFF. The CDR3 DNA sequence: TGTGCCTACCGGGACAGGGCAACCGGGGAGCTGTTTTTT.

On this clonotype: A junction end diverges from the germline sequence, so it may reflect a read error. The genes are TRBV2 and TRBJ2-1, with D possibly being TRBD1 (6 bases). There are 13 residues in the CDR3. Per germline, CDR1 SNHLY and CDR2 FYNNEI. As DNA, the CDR3 is TGTGCCGGCAGTGCATTACAGGGAAATGAGCAGTTCTTC. This encodes CAGSALQGNEQFF. The entire variable domain, with the rest obtained from reference TRBV2 and TRBJ2-1, is as follows: EPEVTQTPSHQVTQMGQEVILRCVPISNHLYFYWYRQILGQKVEFLVSFYNNEISEKSEIFDDQFSVERPDGSNFTLKIRSTKLEDSAMYFCAGSALQGNEQFFGPGTRLTVL.

V and J are TRBV5-4 and TRBJ2-5; D is perhaps TRBD2 (5 bases). The length of the CDR3 is 13 residues. V was clipped by 9 bases and J by 2 bases, with 14 bases between them. CDR1 and CDR2 from the germline V gene are SGHNT and YYREEE (reference sequence). CDR3 DNA: TGTGCCACCTATACGGACTGGCAAGAGACCCAGTACTTC. Residues: CATYTDWQETQYF.

V is TRBV28 and J is TRBJ2-5; TRBD1 agrees at 8 bases. Germline-derived CDR1 and CDR2 are MDHEN and SYDVKM. This CDR3 has 12 residues. V shed 10 bases and J 4 bases; nucleotides not matched to a gene: 5. CDR3 sequence (DNA): TGTGCCACCACGACAGGGGCAGAGACCCAGTACTTC. Translated, it gives CATTTGAETQYF. The full variable domain, completed using reference TRBV28 and TRBJ2-5, is DVKVTQSSRYLVKRTGEKVFLECVQDMDHENMFWYRQDPGLGLRLIYFSYDVKMKEKGDIPEGYSVSREKKERFSLILESASTNQTSMYLCATTTGAETQYFGPGTRLLVL.

The chain uses TRBV20-1 and TRBJ2-3; 14 nucleotides match TRBD2. This CDR3 is built from 14 residues. V shed 4 bases, J shed 9 bases, and the junction held 6 bases outside the gene matches. Germline V lookup: CDR1 DFQATT, CDR2 SNEGSKA (reference sequence). The CDR3 sequence is CSAIGGLAGVTQYF. The CDR3 bases are TGCAGTGCTATAGGGGGACTAGCGGGGGTGACGCAGTATTTT.

The V and J genes are TRBV28 and TRBJ1-2; D unresolved. Trimming removed 6 bases at V and 1 base at J, with 12 bases between. Germline CDR1 is MDHEN and CDR2 is SYDVKM. The CDR3 has 14 amino acids. CDR3 DNA: TGTGCCAGCAGGACGGGTGGGAGTAACTATGGCTACACCTTC. Translation gives CASRTGGSNYGYTF.

This clonotype was observed many times. One junction end does not reproduce the germline sequence, and a read error may be involved. V is TRBV5-1 and J is TRBJ2-5, with TRBD1 identical over 7 bases. The CDR3 spans 14 residues. Germline loops: CDR1 SGHRS, CDR2 YFSETQ. CDR3 residues: CASSSGTVQETQYF. The CDR3 DNA reads as TGTGCCAGCAGCTCTGGGACAGTCCAAGAGACCCAGTACTTC.

This clonotype appeared many times. V gene TRBV7-2 combines with J gene TRBJ1-2, with no clear D. Trimming removed 2 bases at V and 5 bases at J, with 6 bases between. The CDR3 sequence is 12 residues long. Germline CDR1 SGHTA, CDR2 FQGNSA. CDR3 sequence (DNA): TGTGCCAGCAGCTTATTATTGTATGGCTACACCTTC. It translates to CASSLLLYGYTF.

There are a few counts of this clonotype. The chain carries TRBV5-5 and TRBJ2-7; D not certain. Germline V CDR1 and CDR2: SGHKS, YYEKEE (reference sequence). This CDR3 contains 16 residues. V was cut by 0 bases and J by 2 bases, with 15 bases left in between. The CDR3 loop reads CASSLGTTVPPYEQYF. CDR3 DNA sequence: TGTGCCAGCAGCTTGGGTACTACAGTACCTCCCTACGAGCAGTACTTC.

In its sample, this clonotype was seen a few times. This chain uses TRBV18 with TRBJ2-7; perhaps TRBD2 as D (6 bases). The better agreement between TRBJ2-5 and the DNA end casts doubt on the J call. This CDR3 is 14 amino acids long. CDR1 and CDR2 from the germline V gene are KGHSH and LQKENI. CDR3: CASSPRDGGETQYF. The CDR3 region has the DNA TGTGCCAGCTCACCCCGAGACGGAGGGGAGACCCAGTACTTC.

About this clonotype: Given a much more abundant clone one base away, this may be a read error. This chain joins TRBV4-1 and TRBJ2-3; 9 bases align to TRBD2. This CDR3 spans 13 amino acids. In germline, CDR1 is MGHRA, CDR2 YSYEKL. CDR3 sequence reads: CTSSFSGSDTQYF. The CDR3 DNA reads as TGCACCAGCAGCTTTAGCGGGAGCGATACGCAGTATTTT.

The rearrangement uses TRBV10-3 and TRBJ1-5; 12 bases map to TRBD1. Germline CDR1 ENHRY, CDR2 SYGVKD. This CDR3 spans 15 amino acids. Trimming cost V 10 bases and J 4 bases; bases outside gene matches: 8. The CDR3 is CATLGQGAGNQPQHF. Written as DNA, the CDR3 is TGTGCCACCCTGGGACAGGGGGCTGGGAATCAGCCCCAGCATTTT.

Concerning this clonotype: Being one base from a much bigger clone, this may be a read error. This rearrangement joins TRBV5-1 to TRBJ2-5; 7 nucleotides match TRBD1. The CDR3 spans 14 residues. Germline V gene data show CDR1 as SGHRS and CDR2 as YFSETQ. Here the CDR3 DNA reads TGCACCAGCAGCCGACGACAGGGAAAGGAGACCCAGTACTTC. As protein: CTSSRRQGKETQYF.

This clonotype turned up a few times. The chain employs TRBV20-1 and TRBJ2-1; weak D call: TRBD1 (5 bases). CDR3 length: 14 residues. Trimming pared 4 bases from V and 9 bases from J, leaving 19 bases between. Per germline, CDR1 DFQATT and CDR2 SNEGSKA (reference sequence). The CDR3 loop is CSANYLRGSVEQFF. CDR3 nucleotides: TGCAGTGCTAATTATTTAAGGGGCAGCGTTGAGCAGTTCTTC.

The V call is TRBV7-2, the J call TRBJ2-3, with D unclear. V was clipped by 7 bases and J by 2 bases, with 10 bases between them. The CDR3 has 13 amino acids. CDR1 and CDR2 (germline): SGHTA, FQGNSA. The DNA of the CDR3 is TGTGCCAGCAAGAAGGGCAACACAGATACGCAGTATTTT. This translates into CASKKGNTDTQYF.

This clonotype was seen a handful of times. This chain links TRBV27 with TRBJ2-7; D gene unclear. Germline CDR1 MNHEY, CDR2 SMNVEV (reference sequence). The germline V and J ends were trimmed by 3 bases and 0 bases, with 9 bases remaining between them. This CDR3 region has 14 residues. This chain's CDR3 is CASSFSGVSYEQYF. CDR3 DNA sequence: TGTGCCAGCAGTTTCTCTGGGGTCTCCTACGAGCAGTACTTC.

The sample holds one count of this clonotype. The V gene is TRBV9, the J gene TRBJ1-1; possible D gene TRBD1, 5 bases. Germline loops: CDR1 SGDLS, CDR2 YYNGEE. This CDR3 has 15 residues. V was cut by 0 bases and J by 2 bases, with 11 bases left in between. CDR3 residues: CASSVGPGPNTEAFF. CDR3 DNA sequence: TGTGCCAGCAGCGTAGGCCCAGGGCCTAACACTGAAGCTTTCTTT.

Worth noting for this clonotype: A read error may explain this, as a much larger clone is one base away. The chain recombines TRBV4-2 with TRBJ1-5; D is undetermined. The CDR3 sequence is 15 residues long. V gave up 4 bases and J gave up 9 bases, with 19 bases separating them. CDR1 is LGHNA, CDR2 YNFKEQ, per germline. CDR3 residues: CASSPSGRIHRPQHF. The CDR3 DNA is TGTGCCAGCAGCCCTTCCGGACGGATCCATCGGCCCCAGCATTTT.

The chain recombines TRBV18 with TRBJ2-7; weak D call: TRBD1 (6 bases). The V end was cut by 5 bases, the J end by 7 bases, with 12 bases between. The CDR3 has 12 amino acids. Germline V lookup: CDR1 KGHSH, CDR2 LQKENI. CDR3 coding DNA: TGTGCCAGCTCATCACGAGGGACAGAGCAGTACTTC. Amino acid sequence: CASSSRGTEQYF.